Below, 5 T cell receptor beta chains from the same sample are listed, as sequenced in a study of cytomegalovirus exposure and HLA in healthy donors. Primers: 60 Vbeta forward and 13 Jbeta reverse. The method was immunoSEQ multiplex PCR; TCRdb's version includes in-frame clones alone and lacks a portion of them. The data show 200,000 to 250,000 clones, about 85% seen once. Sequencing was performed on PBMCs. The receptors were sampled from a girl aged 2 to 10 in good health and CMV-seronegative.

V and J are TRBV5-4 and TRBJ1-2; D is unresolved. This CDR3 comprises 13 residues. Germline CDR1 and CDR2: SGHNT and YYREEE (reference sequence). V lost 0 bases to trimming and J lost 2 bases, with 5 bases between them. This chain's CDR3 is CASSLGQNYGYTF. In DNA, the CDR3 is TGTGCCAGCAGCTTGGGTCAGAACTATGGCTACACCTTC.

This clone showed up just a few times. This rearrangement joins TRBV15 to TRBJ1-1, with 7 bases that match TRBD1. Germline V gives CDR1 LNHNV, CDR2 YYDKDF (reference sequence). V lost 2 bases, J lost 5 bases, and 2 bases stayed unmatched. The CDR3 has 13 residues. Here the CDR3 DNA reads TGTGCCACCAGCAGATTACAGGGGACTGAAGCTTTCTTT. Translating gives CATSRLQGTEAFF. Based on the CDR3 plus reference TRBV15 and TRBJ1-1, the full variable domain is DAMVIQNPRYQVTQFGKPVTLSCSQTLNHNVMYWYQQKSSQAPKLLFHYYDKDFNNEADTPDNFQSRRPNTSFCFLDIRSPGLGDTAMYLCATSRLQGTEAFFGQGTRLTVV.

Points on this clone: This specimen includes other DNA sequences encoding the same CDR3. CDR3 region: CASSVDGGVETQYF. DNA for the CDR3: TGTGCCAGCAGCGTAGACGGCGGGGTGGAGACCCAGTACTTC. J is TRBJ2-5 and V is TRBV9; D is perhaps TRBD2 (6 bases). Germline lookup yields CDR1 SGDLS and CDR2 YYNGEE. The CDR3 has 14 residues. Trimming cost V 0 bases and J 5 bases, with 11 bases left between them.

The rearrangement links TRBV5-1 to TRBJ2-4, with TRBD2 matching over 8 bases. The CDR3 runs 13 residues. CDR1 is SGHRS and CDR2 is YFSETQ in the germline V gene. The J segment lost 8 bases and the V segment lost 4 bases, leaving 5 bases of the junction unmatched. The DNA for the CDR3 is TGCGCCAGCAGCACCGGGGGGGAGGACATTCAGTACTTC. Its translation is CASSTGGEDIQYF. Full variable domain (outside the CDR3, taken from reference TRBV5-1 and TRBJ2-4): KAGVTQTPRYLIKTRGQQVTLSCSPISGHRSVSWYQQTPGQGLQFLFEYFSETQRNKGNFPGRFSGRQFSNSRSEMNVSTLELGDSALYLCASSTGGEDIQYFGAGTRLSVL.

V and J are TRBV27 and TRBJ1-2; D unclear. V was pared by 4 bases and J by 8 bases, with 17 bases between. CDR1 is MNHEY, CDR2 SMNVEV, per germline (reference sequence). The CDR3 has 14 amino acids. CDR3 coding DNA: TGTGCCAGCAGTTCGCGACGGAGTCCTCGCGGCTACACCTTC. As protein: CASSSRRSPRGYTF.